The 15 T cell receptor beta chains presented below share a single source sample, sequenced in a study of metastatic and nonmetastatic thyroid tumors. TCRdb re-processed the PCR reads through MiXCR. The data show around 19,000 clones, with 24% seen just once and approximately 6% held by the top ten. Each patient went into thyroid surgery without having received any treatment. Sequenced sample: tumor tissue. Receptor source: a female donor with papillary thyroid cancer or a benign thyroid nodule (not recorded which). Some clones in this sample may be carry-over from other donors' samples.

This clone was observed a few times. The chain combines TRBV19 with TRBJ2-7; D is uncertain. V gave up 1 base and J gave up 5 bases, with 12 bases separating them. Germline CDR1 is LNHDA and CDR2 is SQIVND (reference sequence). This CDR3 comprises 14 residues. The CDR3 region has the DNA TGTGCCAGTAGTATAGTCGACAAACCGGACGAGCAGTACTTC. Translation gives CASSIVDKPDEQYF.

This clone was seen at least ten times. V usage is TRBV20-1 and J usage is TRBJ1-1; D is undetermined. The CDR3 runs 16 residues. V gave up 0 bases and J gave up 1 base, with 15 bases separating them. Germline CDR1 DFQATT, CDR2 SNEGSKA (reference sequence). CDR3 region: CSARDPSGVANTEAFF. In DNA form, the CDR3 reads TGCAGTGCTAGAGACCCCAGTGGGGTTGCGAACACTGAAGCTTTCTTT.

This clone has a handful of counts. V and J are TRBV19 and TRBJ2-7, with 8 bases matching TRBD2. This CDR3 has 14 residues. The J segment lost 2 bases and the V segment lost 4 bases, leaving 4 bases of the junction unmatched. The germline CDR1 and CDR2 sequences are LNHDA and SQIVND (reference sequence). The CDR3 is CASSTTGGAYEQYF. The DNA of the CDR3 is TGTGCCAGTAGTACTACGGGGGGGGCCTACGAGCAGTACTTC.

This clone is medium-sized (0.01 to 0.1%) within its sample. The chain links TRBV4-2 to TRBJ1-2; no reliable D call. The CDR3 is made up of 14 amino acids. Trimming took 0 bases from V and 2 from J, leaving 7 bases between them. The germline CDR1 and CDR2 sequences are LGHNA and YNFKEQ. CDR3 sequence (DNA): TGTGCCAGCAGCCAAGATGGAGGGAACTATGGCTACACCTTC. Its protein product is CASSQDGGNYGYTF.

This clone appeared a few times. The gene calls are TRBV28 and TRBJ2-7; perhaps D is TRBD1 or TRBD2 (5 bases each). Trimming cost V 6 bases and J 2 bases, with 17 bases left between them. From germline, CDR1 is MDHEN and CDR2 SYDVKM. The CDR3 length is 15 residues. The CDR3 region has the DNA TGTGCCAGCAGGTCCGGGACCCAAAATCCCTACGAGCAGTACTTC. It translates to CASRSGTQNPYEQYF.

In its sample, this clone ranks as medium-sized. This chain links TRBV28 with TRBJ2-7; TRBD2 matches 11 bases. The CDR3 consists of 15 residues. Looked up from germline, CDR1 is MDHEN and CDR2 is SYDVKM. V gave up 5 bases and J gave up 4 bases; unmatched junction bases: 7. The CDR3 DNA follows: TGTGCCAGCAGTATAATGGGACTAGCGGCGTACGAGCAGTACTTC. Translated: CASSIMGLAAYEQYF.

About this clone itself: This could be a read error, since a much larger clone is one nucleotide away. A read error is likely, as this CDR3 ends without the conserved phenylalanine or tryptophan. The J gene is TRBJ2-5, the V gene TRBV20-1, with 10 bases that match TRBD2. The trim removed 1 base at V and 3 bases at J, leaving 5 bases unmatched. Per the germline V gene, CDR1 is DFQATT and CDR2 is SNEGSKA (reference sequence). CDR3 size: 15 residues. The CDR3 bases are TGCAGTGCTAGAGGTCCGCTAGCGGGAGAAGAGACCCAGTACCTC. Its translation: CSARGPLAGEETQYL.

The rearrangement joins TRBV2 to TRBJ1-4; TRBD1 agrees at 8 bases. Germline V gene data show CDR1 as SNHLY and CDR2 as FYNNEI. The CDR3 is made up of 16 amino acids. Trimming took 3 bases from V and 5 from J; bases not matched to a gene: 8. CDR3 DNA sequence: TGTGCCAGCAGTGAGACCGGGACAGGCCGAAATGAAAAACTGTTTTTT. Protein: CASSETGTGRNEKLFF. The variable domain in full, with the rest retrieved from reference TRBV2 and TRBJ1-4, is EPEVTQTPSHQVTQMGQEVILRCVPISNHLYFYWYRQILGQKVEFLVSFYNNEISEKSEIFDDQFSVERPDGSNFTLKIRSTKLEDSAMYFCASSETGTGRNEKLFFGSGTQLSVL.

This clone was found many times. Possible read error: a much larger clone is one base away. It is likely a read error, because the conserved phenylalanine at the end of the CDR3 is missing. Because the CDR3's place on the DNA is in doubt, the DNA is left out and the CDR3 is given as listed by TCRdb. CDR3 protein: CVSSQDEGLEVVL. V usage is TRBV4-2 and J usage is TRBJ2-7; the tabulated D call, TRBD2, remains unverified against the DNA. Counting both end residues, the CDR3 totals 13 amino acids. The germline gives CDR1 LGHNA, CDR2 YNFKEQ.

There are many counts of this clone. This chain links TRBV7-8 with TRBJ1-3; TRBD1 matches at 8 bases. Trimming cost V 6 bases and J 2 bases; bases outside gene matches: 6. The CDR3 runs to 15 residues. Per germline, CDR1 SGHVS and CDR2 FQNEAQ. As DNA, the CDR3 is TGTGCCAGCAGTCCGGACAGGGTGACTGGAAACACCATATATTTT. Protein product: CASSPDRVTGNTIYF.

This clone was seen at least ten times. The junction differs from germline at one of its ends, possibly a read error. The V call is TRBV7-7, the J call TRBJ2-5, with TRBD2 matching over 8 bases. The CDR3 is made up of 13 amino acids. CDR1 is SSHAT and CDR2 is FNYEAQ in the germline V gene (reference sequence). For the CDR3, the DNA is TGTGCTAGCAGCTTAGCGGGGAAGGAGACCCAGTACTTC. Protein: CASSLAGKETQYF.

As concerns this clone: Other DNA sequences from this sample encode an identical CDR3 as well. The J gene is TRBJ2-1, the V gene TRBV7-2, with 8 bases matching TRBD2. Germline V gene sequence: CDR1 SGHTA, CDR2 FQGNSA. The V gene end was trimmed by 6 bases and the J gene end by 16 bases; junction bases not matched to a gene: 17. There are 14 residues in the CDR3. The CDR3 reads CASRTTQSGSSPFF. The CDR3 DNA reads TGTGCCAGCAGGACAACTCAGAGCGGGAGTTCCCCCTTCTTC.

This chain links TRBV6-2 or TRBV6-3 with TRBJ1-2; D is possibly TRBD1 (5 bases). The CDR3 extends over 15 amino acids. V lost 0 bases to trimming and J lost 4 bases, with 12 bases between them. From germline, CDR1 is MNHEY and CDR2 SVGEGT. The CDR3 reads CASSYSVRGVYGYTF. CDR3 DNA: TGTGCCAGCAGTTACTCGGTGAGAGGGGTCTATGGCTACACCTTC.

This clone is judged medium-sized. This chain joins TRBV6-2 or TRBV6-3 and TRBJ2-7, with 8 bases that match TRBD2. The CDR3 contains 15 residues. V lost 5 bases, J lost 3 bases, and 9 bases stayed unmatched. Germline V CDR1 and CDR2: MNHEY, SVGEGT. The CDR3 is CASSRTPGLVYEQYF. DNA for the CDR3: TGTGCCAGCAGTAGAACCCCGGGACTAGTCTACGAGCAGTACTTC.

This clone occurred a few times. A much bigger clone sits one base away, suggesting this may be a read error. This specimen includes other DNA sequences encoding the same CDR3. This rearrangement joins TRBV9 to TRBJ2-3, with D possibly TRBD2 on 5 matching bases. V lost 2 bases and J 8 bases, leaving 18 bases between the germline ends. Germline CDR1 reads SGDLS; CDR2 reads YYNGEE. CDR3 length: 15 residues. This CDR3 is CASSVAPGGLGTQYF. The CDR3 DNA follows: TGTGCCAGCAGCGTGGCTCCTGGCGGGTTAGGTACGCAGTATTTT.